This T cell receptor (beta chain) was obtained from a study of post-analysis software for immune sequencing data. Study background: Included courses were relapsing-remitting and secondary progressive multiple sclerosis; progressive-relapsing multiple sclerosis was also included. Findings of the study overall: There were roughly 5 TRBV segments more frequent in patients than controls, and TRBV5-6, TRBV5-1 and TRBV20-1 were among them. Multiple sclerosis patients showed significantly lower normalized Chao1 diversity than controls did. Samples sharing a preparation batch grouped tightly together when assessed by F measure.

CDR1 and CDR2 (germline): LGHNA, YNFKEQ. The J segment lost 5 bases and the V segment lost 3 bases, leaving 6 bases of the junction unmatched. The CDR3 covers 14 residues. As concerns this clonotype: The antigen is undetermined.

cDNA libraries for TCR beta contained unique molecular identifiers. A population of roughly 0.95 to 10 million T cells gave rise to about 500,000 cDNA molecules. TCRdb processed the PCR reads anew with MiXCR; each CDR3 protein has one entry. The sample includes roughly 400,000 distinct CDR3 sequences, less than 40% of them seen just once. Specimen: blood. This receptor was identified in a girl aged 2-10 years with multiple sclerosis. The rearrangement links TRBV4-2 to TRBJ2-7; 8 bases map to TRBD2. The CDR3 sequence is CASSQGLESHEQYF. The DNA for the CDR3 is TGTGCCAGCAGCCAGGGACTAGAGTCCCACGAGCAGTACTTC.